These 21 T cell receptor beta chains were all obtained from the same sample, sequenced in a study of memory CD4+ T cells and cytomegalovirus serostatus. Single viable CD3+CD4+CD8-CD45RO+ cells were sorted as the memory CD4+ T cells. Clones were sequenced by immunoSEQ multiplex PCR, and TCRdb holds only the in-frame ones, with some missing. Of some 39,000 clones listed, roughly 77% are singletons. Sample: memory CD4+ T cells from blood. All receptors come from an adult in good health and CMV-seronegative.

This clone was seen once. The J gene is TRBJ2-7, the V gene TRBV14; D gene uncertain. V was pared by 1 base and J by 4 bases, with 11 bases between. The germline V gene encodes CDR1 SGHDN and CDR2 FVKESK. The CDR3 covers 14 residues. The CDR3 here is CASSQGRGLYEQYF. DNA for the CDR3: TGTGCCAGCAGCCAAGGTAGAGGTTTGTACGAGCAGTACTTC. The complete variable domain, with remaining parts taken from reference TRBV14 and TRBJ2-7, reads EAGVTQFPSHSVIEKGQTVTLRCDPISGHDNLYWYRRVMGKEIKFLLHFVKESKQDESGMPNNRFLAERTGGTYSTLKVQPAELEDSGVYFCASSQGRGLYEQYFGPGTRLTVT.

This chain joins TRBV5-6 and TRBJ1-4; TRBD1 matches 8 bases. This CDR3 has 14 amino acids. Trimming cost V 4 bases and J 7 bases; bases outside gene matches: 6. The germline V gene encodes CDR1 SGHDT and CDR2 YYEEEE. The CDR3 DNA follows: TGTGCCAGCAGCAAAAGACAGGGGAGTGAAAAACTGTTTTTT. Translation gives CASSKRQGSEKLFF.

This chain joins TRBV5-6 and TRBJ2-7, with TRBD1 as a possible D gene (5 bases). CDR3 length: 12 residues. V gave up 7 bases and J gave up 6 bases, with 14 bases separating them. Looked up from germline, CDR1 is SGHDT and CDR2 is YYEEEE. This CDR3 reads CASSPGSIEQYF. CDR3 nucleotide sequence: TGTGCCAGCTCTCCAGGGTCCATCGAGCAGTACTTC.

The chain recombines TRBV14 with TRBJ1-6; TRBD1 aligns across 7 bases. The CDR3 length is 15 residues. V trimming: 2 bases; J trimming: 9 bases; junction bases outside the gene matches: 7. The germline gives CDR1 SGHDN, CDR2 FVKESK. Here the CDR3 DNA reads TGTGCCAGCAGCCAATCAGGGGGGCGAGGTTCACCCCTCCACTTT. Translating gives CASSQSGGRGSPLHF.

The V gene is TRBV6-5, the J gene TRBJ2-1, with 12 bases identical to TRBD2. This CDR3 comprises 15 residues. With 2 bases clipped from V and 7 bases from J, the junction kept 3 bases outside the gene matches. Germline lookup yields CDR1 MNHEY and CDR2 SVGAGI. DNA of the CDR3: TGTGCCAGCAGTTACCGGACTAGCGGGATGAATGAGCAGTTCTTC. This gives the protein CASSYRTSGMNEQFF.

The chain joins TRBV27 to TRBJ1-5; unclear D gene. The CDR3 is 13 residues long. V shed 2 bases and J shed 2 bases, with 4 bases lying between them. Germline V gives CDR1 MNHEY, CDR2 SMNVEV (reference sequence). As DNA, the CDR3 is TGTGCCAGCAGTTTACTTGGCAATCAGCCCCAGCATTTT. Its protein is CASSLLGNQPQHF.

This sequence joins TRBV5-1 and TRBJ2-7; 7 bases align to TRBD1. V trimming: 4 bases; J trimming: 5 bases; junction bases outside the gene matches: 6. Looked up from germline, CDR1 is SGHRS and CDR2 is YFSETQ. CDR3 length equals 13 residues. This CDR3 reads CASSHKQGNEQYF. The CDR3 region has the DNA TGCGCCAGCAGCCACAAACAGGGGAACGAGCAGTACTTC.

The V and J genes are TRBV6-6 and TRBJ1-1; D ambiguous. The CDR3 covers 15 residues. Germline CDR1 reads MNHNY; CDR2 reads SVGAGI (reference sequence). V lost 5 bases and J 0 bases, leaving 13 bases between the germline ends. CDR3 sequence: CASSGGRRLNTEAFF. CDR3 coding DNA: TGTGCCAGCAGTGGAGGGAGACGGTTGAACACTGAAGCTTTCTTT.

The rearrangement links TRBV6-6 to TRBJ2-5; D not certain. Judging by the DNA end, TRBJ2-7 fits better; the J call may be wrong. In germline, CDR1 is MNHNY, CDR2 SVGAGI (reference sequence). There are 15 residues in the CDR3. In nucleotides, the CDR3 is TGTGCCAGCAGTTACTACGGCGTAAGCTCCTACGAGCAGTACTTC. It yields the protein CASSYYGVSSYEQYF.

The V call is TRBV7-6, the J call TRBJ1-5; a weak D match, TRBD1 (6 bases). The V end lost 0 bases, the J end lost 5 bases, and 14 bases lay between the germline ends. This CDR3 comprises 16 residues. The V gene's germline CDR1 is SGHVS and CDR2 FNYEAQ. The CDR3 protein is CASSLASGAGYQPQHF. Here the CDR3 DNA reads TGTGCCAGCAGCTTAGCATCAGGGGCAGGCTATCAGCCCCAGCATTTT.

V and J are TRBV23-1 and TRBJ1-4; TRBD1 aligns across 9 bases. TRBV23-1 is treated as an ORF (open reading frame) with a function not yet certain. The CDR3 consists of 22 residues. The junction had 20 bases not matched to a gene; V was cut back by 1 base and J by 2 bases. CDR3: CASSQFRQYRGRVLGTNEKLFF. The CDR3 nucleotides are TGCGCCAGCAGTCAATTTAGGCAATACAGGGGGCGAGTTTTGGGGACTAATGAAAAACTGTTTTTT.

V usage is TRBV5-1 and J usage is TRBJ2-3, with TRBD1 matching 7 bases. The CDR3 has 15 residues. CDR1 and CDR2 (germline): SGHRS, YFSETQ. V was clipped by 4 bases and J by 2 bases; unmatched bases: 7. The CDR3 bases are TGCGCCAGCAGCATACAGGGGTCTTTCACAGATACGCAGTATTTT. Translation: CASSIQGSFTDTQYF. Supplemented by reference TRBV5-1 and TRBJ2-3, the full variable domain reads KAGVTQTPRYLIKTRGQQVTLSCSPISGHRSVSWYQQTPGQGLQFLFEYFSETQRNKGNFPGRFSGRQFSNSRSEMNVSTLELGDSALYLCASSIQGSFTDTQYFGPGTRLTVL.

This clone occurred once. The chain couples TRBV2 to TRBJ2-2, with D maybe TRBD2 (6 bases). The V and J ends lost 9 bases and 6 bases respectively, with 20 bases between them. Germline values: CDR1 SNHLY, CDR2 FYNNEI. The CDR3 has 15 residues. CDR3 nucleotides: TGTGCCAGGGGGGGAGTCAATCTCGGGGCCGGGGAGCTGTTTTTT. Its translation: CARGGVNLGAGELFF. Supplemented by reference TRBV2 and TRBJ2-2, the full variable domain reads EPEVTQTPSHQVTQMGQEVILRCVPISNHLYFYWYRQILGQKVEFLVSFYNNEISEKSEIFDDQFSVERPDGSNFTLKIRSTKLEDSAMYFCARGGVNLGAGELFFGEGSRLTVL.

The CDR3 spells CASSYLSQNYGYTF. The DNA of the CDR3 is TGTGCCAGCAGTTACTTGTCACAGAACTATGGCTACACCTTC. This sequence joins TRBV6-5 and TRBJ1-2; D unresolved. Germline CDR1 MNHEY, CDR2 SVGAGI. CDR3 length equals 14 residues. V dropped 1 base and J dropped 2 bases, with 8 bases sitting between them.

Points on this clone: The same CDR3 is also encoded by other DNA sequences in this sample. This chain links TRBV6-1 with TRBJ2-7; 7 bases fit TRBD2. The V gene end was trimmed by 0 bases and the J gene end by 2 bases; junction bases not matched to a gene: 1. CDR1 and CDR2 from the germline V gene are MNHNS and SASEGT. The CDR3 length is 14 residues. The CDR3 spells CASSEARGAYEQYF. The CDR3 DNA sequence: TGTGCCAGCAGTGAAGCCCGGGGGGCCTACGAGCAGTACTTC.

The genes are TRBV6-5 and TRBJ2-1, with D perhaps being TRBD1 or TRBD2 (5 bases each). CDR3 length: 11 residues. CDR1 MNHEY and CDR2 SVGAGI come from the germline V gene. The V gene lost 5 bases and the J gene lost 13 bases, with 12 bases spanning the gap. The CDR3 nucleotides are TGTGCCAGCAGTGTGGGGCTAGCTCAGTTCTTC. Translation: CASSVGLAQFF.

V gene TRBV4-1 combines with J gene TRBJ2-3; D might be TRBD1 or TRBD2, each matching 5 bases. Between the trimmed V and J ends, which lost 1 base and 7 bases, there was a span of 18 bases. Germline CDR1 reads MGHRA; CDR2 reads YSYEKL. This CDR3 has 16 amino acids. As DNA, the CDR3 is TGCGCCAGCAGCCAAGGGGGGATAAGGGAAGGGAATACGCAGTATTTT. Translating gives CASSQGGIREGNTQYF.

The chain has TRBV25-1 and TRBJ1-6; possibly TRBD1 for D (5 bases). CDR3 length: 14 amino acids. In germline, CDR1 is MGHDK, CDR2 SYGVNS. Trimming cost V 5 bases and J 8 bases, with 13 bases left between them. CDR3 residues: CASSLQAGDSPLHF. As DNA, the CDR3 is TGTGCCAGCAGTTTACAGGCGGGGGATTCACCCCTCCACTTT.

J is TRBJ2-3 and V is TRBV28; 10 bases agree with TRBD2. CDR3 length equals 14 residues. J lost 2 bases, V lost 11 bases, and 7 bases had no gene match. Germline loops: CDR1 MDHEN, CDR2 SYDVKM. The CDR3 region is CASLSGGTTDTQYF. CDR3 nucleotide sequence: TGTGCCTCGCTTAGCGGGGGGACCACAGATACGCAGTATTTT.

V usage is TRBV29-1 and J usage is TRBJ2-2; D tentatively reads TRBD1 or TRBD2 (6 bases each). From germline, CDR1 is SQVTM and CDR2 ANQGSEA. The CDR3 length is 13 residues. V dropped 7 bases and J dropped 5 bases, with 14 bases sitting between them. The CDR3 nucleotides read TGCAGCGCCGGGGGCCCCTGGACCGGGGAGCTGTTTTTT. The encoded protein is CSAGGPWTGELFF.

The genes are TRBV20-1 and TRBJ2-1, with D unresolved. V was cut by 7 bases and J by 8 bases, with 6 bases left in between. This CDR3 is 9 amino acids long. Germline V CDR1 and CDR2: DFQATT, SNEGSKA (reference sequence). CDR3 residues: CSVGDEQFF. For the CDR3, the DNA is TGCAGTGTTGGGGATGAGCAGTTCTTC.